The entry below describes one TCR beta chain. The data derive from a study of blood T cell repertoires in COVID-19. Study overall: From the United States, Italy and Spain came samples of acute and convalescent COVID-19. T cells, B-cell-depleted T cells, or PBMCs provided the cDNA or gDNA that served as material.

Authors' analysis steps: For nucleated cells, counts were estimated from reference gene primer amplification. Data came from immunoSEQ multiplex PCR; TCRdb stores just in-frame clones and leaves some out. For V, J and clone size, that table is used; D and trimming come from the DNA. The top ten clones hold over 3.5% of a sample with 100,000 to 150,000 clones, over 75% of them seen once. V trimming: 4 bases; J trimming: 4 bases; junction bases outside the gene matches: 16. The CDR3 spans 18 residues. Germline-derived CDR1 and CDR2 are SQVTM and ANQGSEA. The TCR originated in an older woman with acute or convalescent COVID-19. The sequenced material came from peripheral blood. The rearrangement joins TRBV29-1 to TRBJ2-1; 10 nucleotides match TRBD2. In nucleotides, the CDR3 is TGCAGCGTTGCCTTCGGGTCACTAAGGACTAGCGGTTACAATGAGCAGTTCTTC. As protein: CSVAFGSLRTSGYNEQFF.